This entry lists 5 T cell receptor beta chains sequenced from one sample in a study of cytomegalovirus exposure and HLA in healthy donors. 13 Jbeta primers and 60 Vbeta primers were used for the PCR. This table comes from immunoSEQ multiplex PCR, and its TCRdb copy is limited to in-frame clones, with some not included. This sample's clone table lists around 160,000 clones. Input material: PBMCs. The receptors stem from a woman aged 45-60 years in good health and CMV-seronegative.

This chain joins TRBV7-9 and TRBJ1-5, with TRBD1 matching 9 bases. The CDR3 sequence is 15 residues long. Germline CDR1 is SEHNR and CDR2 is FQNEAQ (reference sequence). V lost 4 bases and J lost 3; bases outside the gene matches: 4. CDR3 amino acids: CASSWDREPNQPQHF. In nucleotides, the CDR3 is TGTGCCAGCAGCTGGGACAGGGAACCCAATCAGCCCCAGCATTTT.

The V and J genes are TRBV5-4 and TRBJ1-2; 9 positions match TRBD1. J lost 7 bases, V lost 0 bases, and 10 bases had no gene match. The CDR3 is made up of 16 amino acids. Per the germline V gene, CDR1 is SGHNT and CDR2 is YYREEE (reference sequence). This chain's CDR3 is CASSLGRDRVGGGYTF. In DNA, the CDR3 is TGTGCCAGCAGCTTGGGGAGGGACAGGGTAGGCGGTGGCTACACCTTC.

The genes are TRBV19 and TRBJ2-3, with a tentative D call TRBD1 (6 bases). The CDR3 extends over 15 amino acids. The germline gives CDR1 LNHDA, CDR2 SQIVND (reference sequence). The ends were cut back, 5 bases at V and 6 bases at J, with 18 bases in the middle. The CDR3 reads CASSAGTRSPDTQYF. In nucleotides, the CDR3 is TGTGCCAGTAGTGCCGGGACAAGAAGCCCGGATACGCAGTATTTT.

V gene TRBV28 combines with J gene TRBJ2-7, with 7 bases identical to TRBD1. Trimming took 5 bases from V and 5 from J; bases not matched to a gene: 12. The CDR3 loop spans 15 amino acids. Germline V gene lookup returns CDR1 MDHEN and CDR2 SYDVKM. The CDR3 region has the DNA TGTGCCAGCAGTCTACCATGGACAGGTCGGAACGAGCAGTACTTC. As protein: CASSLPWTGRNEQYF.

The chain recombines TRBV27 with TRBJ1-2; TRBD1 matches 8 bases. With V trimmed by 3 bases and J by 3 bases, 12 bases remained unmatched. CDR3 length equals 17 residues. The germline V gene encodes CDR1 MNHEY and CDR2 SMNVEV (reference sequence). For the CDR3, the DNA is TGTGCCAGCAGTTTTCATAAACGGGGACAGGTGGACTATGGCTACACCTTC. Protein sequence: CASSFHKRGQVDYGYTF.